This TCR beta chain originates from a study of OX40 agonist ivuxolimab in advanced cancers. Study summary: Partial responses occurred in Three dose-escalation patients, one with hepatocellular carcinoma and two with cutaneous melanoma.

The V and J ends lost 7 bases and 5 bases respectively, with 15 bases between them. Per the germline V gene, CDR1 is SQVTM and CDR2 is ANQGSEA. The CDR3 spans 12 residues. Overall study results and limits: Partial responders at 0.1-3.0 mg/kg had among the lowest clonal expansion. Averaged across samples, CD8+ T cells carried more expanded clones than CD4+ did.

This table comes from immunoSEQ multiplex PCR, and its TCRdb copy is limited to in-frame clones, with some not included. The table has almost 90,000 clones, approximately 90% seen once. Worth noting for this clone: No antigen is known for it.

The clonotype comes from an adult with an advanced solid tumor such as melanoma, head and neck, liver or kidney cancer. The chain has TRBV29-1 and TRBJ2-7; perhaps TRBD2 as D (6 bases). The material sequenced was CD4+ or CD8+ T cells sorted from blood, taken in a trial of the OX40 agonist ivuxolimab. In nucleotides, the CDR3 is TGCAGCGCTATCGGGGGTTCGAACGAGCAGTACTTC. This codes for CSAIGGSNEQYF.